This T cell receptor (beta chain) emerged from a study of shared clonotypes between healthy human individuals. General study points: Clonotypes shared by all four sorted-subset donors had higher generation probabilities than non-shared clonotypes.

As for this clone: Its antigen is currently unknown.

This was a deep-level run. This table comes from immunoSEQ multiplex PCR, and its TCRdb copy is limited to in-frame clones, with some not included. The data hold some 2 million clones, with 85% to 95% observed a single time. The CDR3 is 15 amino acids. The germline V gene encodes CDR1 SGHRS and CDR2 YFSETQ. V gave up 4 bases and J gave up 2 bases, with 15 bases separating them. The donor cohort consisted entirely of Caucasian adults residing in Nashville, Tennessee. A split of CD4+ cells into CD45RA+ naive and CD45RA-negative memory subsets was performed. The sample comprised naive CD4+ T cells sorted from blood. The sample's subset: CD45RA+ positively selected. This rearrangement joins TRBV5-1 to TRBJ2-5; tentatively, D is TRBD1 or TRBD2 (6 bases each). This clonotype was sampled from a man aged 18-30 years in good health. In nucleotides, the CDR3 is TGCGCCAGCAGCCCCGGAGGGGGGATACAAGAGACCCAGTACTTC. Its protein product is CASSPGGGIQETQYF.